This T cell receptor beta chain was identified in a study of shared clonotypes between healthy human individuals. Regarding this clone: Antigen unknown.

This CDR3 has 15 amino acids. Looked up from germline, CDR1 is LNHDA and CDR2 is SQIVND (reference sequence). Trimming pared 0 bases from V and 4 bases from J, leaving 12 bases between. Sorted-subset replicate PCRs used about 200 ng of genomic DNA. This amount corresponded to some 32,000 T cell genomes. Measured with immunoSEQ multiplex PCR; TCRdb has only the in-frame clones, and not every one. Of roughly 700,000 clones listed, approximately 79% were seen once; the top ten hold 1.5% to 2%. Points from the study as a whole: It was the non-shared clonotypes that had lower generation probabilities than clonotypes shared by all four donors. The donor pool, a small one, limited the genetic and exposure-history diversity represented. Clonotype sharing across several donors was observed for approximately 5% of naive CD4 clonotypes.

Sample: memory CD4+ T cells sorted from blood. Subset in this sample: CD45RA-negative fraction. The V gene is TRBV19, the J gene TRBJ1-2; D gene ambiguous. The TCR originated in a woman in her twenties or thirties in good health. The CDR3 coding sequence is TGTGCCAGTAGTATAGATACCATCTTAACCTATGGCTACACCTTC. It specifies CASSIDTILTYGYTF.